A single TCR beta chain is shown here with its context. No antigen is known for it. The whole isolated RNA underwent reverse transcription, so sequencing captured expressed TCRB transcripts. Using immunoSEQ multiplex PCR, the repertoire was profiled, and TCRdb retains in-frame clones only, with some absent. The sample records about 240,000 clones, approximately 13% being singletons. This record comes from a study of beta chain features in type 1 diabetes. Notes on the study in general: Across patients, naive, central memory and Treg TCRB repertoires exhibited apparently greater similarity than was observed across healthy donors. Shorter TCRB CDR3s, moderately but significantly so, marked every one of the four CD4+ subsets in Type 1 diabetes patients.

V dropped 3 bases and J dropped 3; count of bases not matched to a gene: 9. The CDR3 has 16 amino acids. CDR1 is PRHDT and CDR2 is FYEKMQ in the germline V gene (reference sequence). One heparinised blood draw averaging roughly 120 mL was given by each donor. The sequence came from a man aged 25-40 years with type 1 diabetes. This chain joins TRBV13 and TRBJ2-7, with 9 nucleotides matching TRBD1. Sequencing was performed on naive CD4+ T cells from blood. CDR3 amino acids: CASSFGGQGPDYEQYF. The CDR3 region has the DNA TGTGCCAGCAGCTTCGGCGGACAGGGGCCGGACTACGAGCAGTACTTC.